This entry features one T cell receptor beta chain sequence. Its antigen is not known. The data were obtained in a study of beta chain features in type 1 diabetes. With 3 bases removed from V and 2 bases from J, the gap between germline ends came to 11 bases. CDR1 is SQVTM, CDR2 ANQGSEA, per germline. This CDR3 spans 13 amino acids. General study points: Resolution of whether HLA type affects TCRB rearrangement was not achieved here. The study found moderately but significantly shorter TCRB CDR3s in all four CD4+ subsets of Type 1 diabetes patients.

TCRB transcripts that were expressed got sequenced, as all of the isolated RNA had been reverse transcribed. Naive, central memory and regulatory T cell samples averaged roughly 4 million reads. Sequenced by immunoSEQ multiplex PCR; TCRdb stores in-frame clones only, minus some. The sample shows about 400,000 clones, approximately 12% of them seen only once. This TCR derives from a man aged 18 to 30 in good health. Sequencing input: naive CD4+ T cells from blood. The chain carries TRBV29-1 and TRBJ2-7, with D uncertain. The CDR3 coding sequence is TGCAGCGTTGAGAGCCAGGCCACCTACGAGCAGTACTTC. Amino acid sequence: CSVESQATYEQYF.